This entry lists 2 T cell receptor beta chains sequenced from one sample in a study of memory CD4+ T cells and cytomegalovirus serostatus. Profiling relied on immunoSEQ multiplex PCR, and the TCRdb table lists in-frame clones only, not all of them. Of nearly 50,000 clones in the sample, around 78% were seen once. The sort gate was single viable CD3+CD4+CD8-CD45RO+ cells for memory CD4+ T cells. Sequenced material: memory CD4+ T cells from blood. These receptors originate from an adult in good health and CMV-seronegative.

The count of this clone is one. The V call is TRBV2, the J call TRBJ2-1; TRBD2 matches 8 bases. Per germline, CDR1 SNHLY and CDR2 FYNNEI. The CDR3 runs 13 residues. Trimming removed 7 bases from V and 7 bases from J; junction bases left unmatched: 6. CDR3 residues: CASKNGGANEQFF. DNA of the CDR3: TGTGCCAGCAAAAACGGGGGGGCTAATGAGCAGTTCTTC.

The chain recombines TRBV2 with TRBJ2-5; TRBD1 matches at 9 bases. The trim removed 11 bases at V and 5 bases at J, leaving 9 bases unmatched. Germline V gene sequence: CDR1 SNHLY, CDR2 FYNNEI. This CDR3 comprises 13 residues. In DNA form, the CDR3 reads TGTGCCGGATCACAGGGGGCGCGGGAGACCCAGTACTTC. Translation: CAGSQGARETQYF. The variable domain in full, completed from reference TRBV2 and TRBJ2-5, reads EPEVTQTPSHQVTQMGQEVILRCVPISNHLYFYWYRQILGQKVEFLVSFYNNEISEKSEIFDDQFSVERPDGSNFTLKIRSTKLEDSAMYFCAGSQGARETQYFGPGTRLLVL.